The 9 T cell receptor beta chains presented below share a single source sample, sequenced in a study of CD8+ T cells in alopecia areata. cDNA prepared by RNA extraction and subsequent reverse transcription served as the template for sequencing. Libraries were prepared by immunoSEQ multiplex PCR; TCRdb keeps only in-frame clonotypes and omits some of them. The sample shows over 120,000 clones, around half of them seen only once. Treatment given: oral pan-JAK inhibitor, 5-10 mg twice daily. The sample consisted of CD8+ T cells sorted from blood, taken at week 4, from a patient treated with tofacitinib. Receptors originate from a human donor with alopecia areata.

CDR3 bases: TGTGCCATCAGTACAGGGGACTATGGCTACACCTTC. Protein: CAISTGDYGYTF. This sequence joins TRBV10-3 and TRBJ1-2; 7 positions match TRBD1. Per the germline V gene, CDR1 is ENHRY and CDR2 is SYGVKD. CDR3 length equals 12 residues. With V trimmed by 5 bases and J by 3 bases, 0 bases remained unmatched.

This chain uses TRBV30 with TRBJ2-7; D is ambiguous. The V end was cut by 0 bases, the J end by 3 bases, with 12 bases between. CDR3 length: 14 residues. CDR1 is GTSNPN, CDR2 SVGIG, per germline (reference sequence). CDR3 nucleotides: TGTGCCTGGAGTGTACGCGGCTGGGACTACGAGCAGTACTTC. This encodes CAWSVRGWDYEQYF. Supplemented by reference TRBV30 and TRBJ2-7, the full variable domain reads SQTIHQWPATLVQPVGSPLSLECTVEGTSNPNLYWYRQAAGRGLQLLFYSVGIGQISSEVPQNLSASRPQDRQFILSSKKLLLSDSGFYLCAWSVRGWDYEQYFGPGTRLTVT.

The V gene is TRBV2, the J gene TRBJ2-7; a possible D gene is TRBD1 (5 bases). The CDR3 contains 14 residues. In germline, CDR1 is SNHLY, CDR2 FYNNEI. Trimming took 7 bases from V and 1 from J, leaving 14 bases between them. The CDR3 spells CASKVGAPSYEQYF. The CDR3 DNA follows: TGTGCCAGCAAGGTAGGGGCCCCGTCCTACGAGCAGTACTTC.

This clone has only a few counts. The CDR3 DNA is TGTGCCAGCAGCTTGGGGGACCAATATACGCAGTATTTT. Translating gives CASSLGDQYTQYF. This chain uses TRBV5-6 with TRBJ2-3, with D perhaps assigned TRBD1 or TRBD2 (5 bases each). Germline V gives CDR1 SGHDT, CDR2 YYEEEE. The CDR3 has 13 residues. The V end lost 0 bases, the J end lost 7 bases, and 9 bases lay between the germline ends.

This clone has only a few counts. The V call is TRBV10-3, the J call TRBJ1-2; 7 nucleotides align to TRBD1. J was trimmed by 8 bases and V by 4 bases; bases with no gene match: 4. This CDR3 spans 12 amino acids. Looked up from germline, CDR1 is ENHRY and CDR2 is SYGVKD. CDR3 DNA sequence: TGTGCCATCAGTGGACAGGGTTGGGGCTACACCTTC. Amino acid sequence: CAISGQGWGYTF.

The chain employs TRBV25-1 and TRBJ1-1; D is ambiguous. This CDR3 spans 11 amino acids. Germline loops: CDR1 MGHDK, CDR2 SYGVNS. With 5 bases removed from V and 2 bases from J, the gap between germline ends came to 3 bases. The CDR3 coding sequence is TGTGCCAGCAGTCGTAACACTGAAGCTTTCTTT. The encoded protein is CASSRNTEAFF.

The rearrangement joins TRBV2 to TRBJ2-7; D not certain. CDR1 SNHLY and CDR2 FYNNEI come from the germline V gene. V was shortened by 7 bases and J by 6 bases, with 13 bases between the two germline ends. This CDR3 is built from 12 residues. In DNA form, the CDR3 reads TGTGCCAGCACGTCCTTCCCCGTCGAGCAGTACTTC. It translates to CASTSFPVEQYF.

This clone occurred a few times. The rearrangement links TRBV5-1 to TRBJ1-2; D call uncertain. Trimming stripped 0 bases from V and 4 bases from J, with 10 bases between. From germline, CDR1 is SGHRS and CDR2 YFSETQ. The CDR3 extends over 14 amino acids. For the CDR3, the DNA is TGCGCCAGCAGCTTGGAGGTCGCAGCCTATGGCTACACCTTC. This codes for CASSLEVAAYGYTF.

The CDR3 DNA follows: TGTGCCAGCAGTTTATCAGCCAGGGACTATGGCTACACCTTC. Translating it yields CASSLSARDYGYTF. The chain joins TRBV27 to TRBJ1-2, with D tentatively TRBD1 (5 bases). Germline V lookup: CDR1 MNHEY, CDR2 SMNVEV (reference sequence). This CDR3 has 14 residues. V lost 0 bases and J lost 3, with 8 bases in between.